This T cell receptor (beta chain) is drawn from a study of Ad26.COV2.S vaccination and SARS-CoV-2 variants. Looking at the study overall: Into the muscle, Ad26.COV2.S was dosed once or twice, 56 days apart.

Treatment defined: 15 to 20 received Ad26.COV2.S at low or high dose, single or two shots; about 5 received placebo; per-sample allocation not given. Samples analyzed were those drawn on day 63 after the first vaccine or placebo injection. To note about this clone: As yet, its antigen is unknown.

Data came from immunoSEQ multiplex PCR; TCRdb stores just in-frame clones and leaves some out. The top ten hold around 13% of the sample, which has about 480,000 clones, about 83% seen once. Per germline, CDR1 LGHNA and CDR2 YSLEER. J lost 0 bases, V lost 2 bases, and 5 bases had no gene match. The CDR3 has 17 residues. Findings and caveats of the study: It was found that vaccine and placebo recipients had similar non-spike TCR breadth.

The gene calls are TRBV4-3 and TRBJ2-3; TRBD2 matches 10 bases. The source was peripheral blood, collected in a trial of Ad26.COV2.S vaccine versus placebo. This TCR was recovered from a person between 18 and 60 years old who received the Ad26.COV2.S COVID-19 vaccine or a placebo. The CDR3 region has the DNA TGCGCCAGCAGCCAATGGACTAGCGGAGATAGCACAGATACGCAGTATTTT. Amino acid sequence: CASSQWTSGDSTDTQYF.